The 9 T cell receptor beta chains below come from one sample, sequenced in a study of blood T cells in healthy people across ages. Through a sample-barcoded 5' primer and a J-beta primer mix, a second PCR was run for roughly 7 to 12 cycles. TCRdb processed the 5' RACE reads anew with MiXCR; each CDR3 protein has one entry. The sample contains about 810,000 distinct CDR3 sequences, 30% to 45% of which appear only once. The sequenced material came from blood. These TCRs come from a man between 18 and 29 years old in good health.

This clonotype came up a few times. V and J are TRBV10-3 and TRBJ2-1; no definite D call. Germline CDR1 is ENHRY and CDR2 is SYGVKD. V lost 6 bases and J lost 8, with 14 bases in between. The CDR3 spans 13 residues. CDR3 DNA sequence: TGTGCCATCAGCTCCCCGGTTGGCGATGAGCAGTTCTTC. Translating it yields CAISSPVGDEQFF.

This clonotype occurred a few times. V and J are TRBV12-3 or TRBV12-4 and TRBJ1-6; D gene ambiguous. The CDR3 has 15 amino acids. V lost 1 base to trimming and J lost 13 bases, with 17 bases between them. CDR3 sequence reads: CASSLGDGSPGPLHF. The CDR3 DNA sequence: TGTGCCAGCAGTTTAGGGGATGGTAGTCCAGGCCCCCTCCACTTT.

This clonotype was found a few times. The chain recombines TRBV7-2 with TRBJ2-3; the D gene is possibly TRBD2 (6 bases). Trimming pared 2 bases from V and 2 bases from J, leaving 11 bases between. CDR3 length equals 15 residues. The germline V gene has CDR1 SGHTA and CDR2 FQGNSA. The CDR3 coding sequence is TGTGCCAGCAGCTTAATCGGCGGGGACACAGATACGCAGTATTTT. Its translation is CASSLIGGDTDTQYF.

The J gene is TRBJ2-5, the V gene TRBV27; no firm D call. CDR3 length: 14 residues. In germline, CDR1 is MNHEY, CDR2 SMNVEV (reference sequence). Trimming took off 4 bases at V and 5 bases at J, with 14 bases between the two ends. CDR3 protein: CASSSFRAFETQYF. CDR3 nucleotides: TGTGCCAGCAGTTCATTCCGGGCTTTTGAGACCCAGTACTTC.

V and J are TRBV27 and TRBJ2-5; the D is unclear. Trimming cost V 0 bases and J 11 bases, with 16 bases left between them. This CDR3 spans 14 amino acids. Germline V gives CDR1 MNHEY, CDR2 SMNVEV (reference sequence). The DNA for the CDR3 is TGTGCCAGCAGTTTATCGAGTAATCGGAATGAGCAGTACTTC. It encodes CASSLSSNRNEQYF.

The rearrangement uses TRBV7-2 and TRBJ1-2, with D tentatively TRBD1 (6 bases). There are 16 residues in the CDR3. Germline lookup yields CDR1 SGHTA and CDR2 FQGNSA. V was trimmed by 5 bases and J by 11 bases, leaving 27 bases between them. CDR3: CASSPASQGGVLRYTF. The CDR3 region has the DNA TGTGCCAGCAGCCCTGCTAGCCAAGGGGGGGTTCTGCGGTACACCTTC.

This chain uses TRBV5-6 with TRBJ1-1; D is unclear. Germline loops: CDR1 SGHDT, CDR2 YYEEEE. Trimming left V 3 bases short and J 1 base short, with 10 bases between. The CDR3 has 14 residues. The DNA of the CDR3 is TGTGCCAGCAGCTATGAACCAAGGAACACTGAAGCTTTCTTT. Translating gives CASSYEPRNTEAFF.

V gene TRBV20-1 combines with J gene TRBJ2-7; 10 bases are shared with TRBD2. The CDR3 length is 13 residues. Trimming took 6 bases from V and 3 from J; bases not matched to a gene: 5. Germline CDR1 reads DFQATT; CDR2 reads SNEGSKA (reference sequence). The CDR3, as DNA: TGCAGTGCCGAACTAGCGGGGTACTACGAGCAGTACTTC. Protein sequence: CSAELAGYYEQYF.

The chain uses TRBV20-1 and TRBJ1-1; no clear D gene. The CDR3 contains 12 residues. Germline lookup yields CDR1 DFQATT and CDR2 SNEGSKA (reference sequence). The V end lost 5 bases, the J end lost 1 base, and 8 bases lay between the germline ends. This CDR3 reads CSAPGTNTEAFF. The CDR3 DNA is TGCAGTGCTCCCGGAACGAACACTGAAGCTTTCTTT.